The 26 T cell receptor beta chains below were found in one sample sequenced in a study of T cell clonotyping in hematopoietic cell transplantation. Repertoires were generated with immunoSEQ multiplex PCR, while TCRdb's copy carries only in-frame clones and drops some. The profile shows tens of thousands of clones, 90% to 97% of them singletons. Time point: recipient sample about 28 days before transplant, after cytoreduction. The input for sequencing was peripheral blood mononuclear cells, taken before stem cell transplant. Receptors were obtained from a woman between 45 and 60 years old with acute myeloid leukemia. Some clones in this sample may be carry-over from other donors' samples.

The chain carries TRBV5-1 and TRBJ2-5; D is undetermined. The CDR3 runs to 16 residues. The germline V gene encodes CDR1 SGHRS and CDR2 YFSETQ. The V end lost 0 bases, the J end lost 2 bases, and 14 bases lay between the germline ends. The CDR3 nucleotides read TGCGCCAGCAGCTTGGCCGAGAATAACCTTCAAGAGACCCAGTACTTC. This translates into CASSLAENNLQETQYF.

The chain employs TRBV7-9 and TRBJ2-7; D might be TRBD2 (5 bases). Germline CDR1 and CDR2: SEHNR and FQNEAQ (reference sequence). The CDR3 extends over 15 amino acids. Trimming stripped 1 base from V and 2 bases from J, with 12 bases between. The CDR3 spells CASSLGRSATYEQYF. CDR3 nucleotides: TGTGCCAGCAGCTTAGGTCGTAGCGCGACCTACGAGCAGTACTTC. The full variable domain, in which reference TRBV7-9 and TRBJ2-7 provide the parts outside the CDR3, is DTGVSQNPRHKITKRGQNVTFRCDPISEHNRLYWYRQTLGQGPEFLTYFQNEAQLEKSRLLSDRFSAERPKGSFSTLEIQRTEQGDSAMYLCASSLGRSATYEQYFGPGTRLTVT.

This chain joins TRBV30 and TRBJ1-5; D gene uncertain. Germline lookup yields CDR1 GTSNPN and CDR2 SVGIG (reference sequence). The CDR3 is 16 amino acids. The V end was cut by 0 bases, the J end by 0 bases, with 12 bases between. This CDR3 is CAWSVYGASSNQPQHF. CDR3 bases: TGTGCCTGGAGTGTGTACGGCGCCAGTAGCAATCAGCCCCAGCATTTT.

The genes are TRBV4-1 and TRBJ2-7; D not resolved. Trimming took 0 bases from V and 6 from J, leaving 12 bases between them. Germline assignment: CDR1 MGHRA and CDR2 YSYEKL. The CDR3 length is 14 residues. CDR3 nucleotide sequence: TGCGCCAGCAGCCAAGATAAGAATTGGGGCGAGCAGTACTTC. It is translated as CASSQDKNWGEQYF.

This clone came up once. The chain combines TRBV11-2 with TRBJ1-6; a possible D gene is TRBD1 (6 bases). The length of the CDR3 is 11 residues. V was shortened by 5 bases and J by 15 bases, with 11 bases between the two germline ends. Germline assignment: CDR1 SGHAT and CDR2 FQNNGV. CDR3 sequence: CASSPGQILHF. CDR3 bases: TGTGCCAGCAGCCCGGGACAAATCCTCCACTTT.

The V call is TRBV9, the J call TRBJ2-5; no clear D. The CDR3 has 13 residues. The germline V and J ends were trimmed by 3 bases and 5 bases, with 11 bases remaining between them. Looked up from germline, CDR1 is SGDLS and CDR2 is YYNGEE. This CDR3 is CASSADPKETQYF. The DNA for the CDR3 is TGTGCCAGCAGCGCGGACCCGAAGGAGACCCAGTACTTC.

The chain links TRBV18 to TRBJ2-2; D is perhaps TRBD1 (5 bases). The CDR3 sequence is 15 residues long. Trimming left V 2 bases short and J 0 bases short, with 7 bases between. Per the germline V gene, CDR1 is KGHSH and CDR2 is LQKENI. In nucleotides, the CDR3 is TGTGCCAGCTCACCAAGACAGCCGAACACCGGGGAGCTGTTTTTT. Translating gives CASSPRQPNTGELFF.

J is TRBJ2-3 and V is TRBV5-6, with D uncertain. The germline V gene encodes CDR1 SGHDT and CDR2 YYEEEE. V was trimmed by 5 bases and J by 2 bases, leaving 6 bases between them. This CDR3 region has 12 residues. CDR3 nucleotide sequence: TGTGCCAGCAGTTGGGTCACAGATACGCAGTATTTT. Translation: CASSWVTDTQYF.

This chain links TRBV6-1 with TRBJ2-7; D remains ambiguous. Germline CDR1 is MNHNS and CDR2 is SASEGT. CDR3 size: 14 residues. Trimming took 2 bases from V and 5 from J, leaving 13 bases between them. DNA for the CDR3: TGTGCCAGCAGTGAAAAGGGCCTGTCCGACGAGCAGTACTTC. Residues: CASSEKGLSDEQYF.

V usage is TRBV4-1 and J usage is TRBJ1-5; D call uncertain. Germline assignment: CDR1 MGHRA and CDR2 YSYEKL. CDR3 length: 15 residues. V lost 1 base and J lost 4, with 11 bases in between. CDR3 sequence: CASSQGWQPNQPQHF. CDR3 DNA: TGCGCCAGCAGCCAAGGGTGGCAGCCTAATCAGCCCCAGCATTTT.

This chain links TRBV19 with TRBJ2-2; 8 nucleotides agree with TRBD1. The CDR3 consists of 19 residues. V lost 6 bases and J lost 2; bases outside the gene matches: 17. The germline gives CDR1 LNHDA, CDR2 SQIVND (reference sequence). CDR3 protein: CASSMNLRTGYQNTGELFF. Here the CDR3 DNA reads TGTGCCAGTAGCATGAACCTCCGGACAGGGTATCAAAACACCGGGGAGCTGTTTTTT.

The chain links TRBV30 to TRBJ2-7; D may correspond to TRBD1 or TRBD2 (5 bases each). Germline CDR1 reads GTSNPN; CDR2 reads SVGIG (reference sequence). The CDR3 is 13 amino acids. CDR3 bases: TGTGCTGGGGGAGAGGGCTGGTCCTACGAGCAGTACTTC. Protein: CAGGEGWSYEQYF. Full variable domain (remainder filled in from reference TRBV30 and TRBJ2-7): SQTIHQWPATLVQPVGSPLSLECTVEGTSNPNLYWYRQAAGRGLQLLFYSVGIGQISSEVPQNLSASRPQDRQFILSSKKLLLSDSGFYLCAGGEGWSYEQYFGPGTRLTVT.

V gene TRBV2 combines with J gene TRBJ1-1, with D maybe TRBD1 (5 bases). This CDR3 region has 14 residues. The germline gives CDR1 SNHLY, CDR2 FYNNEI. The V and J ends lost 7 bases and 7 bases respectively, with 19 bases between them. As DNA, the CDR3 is TGTGCCAGCATAGGCGCCATACGGGGGAATGAAGCTTTCTTT. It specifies CASIGAIRGNEAFF. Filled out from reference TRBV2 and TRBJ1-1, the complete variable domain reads EPEVTQTPSHQVTQMGQEVILRCVPISNHLYFYWYRQILGQKVEFLVSFYNNEISEKSEIFDDQFSVERPDGSNFTLKIRSTKLEDSAMYFCASIGAIRGNEAFFGQGTRLTVV.

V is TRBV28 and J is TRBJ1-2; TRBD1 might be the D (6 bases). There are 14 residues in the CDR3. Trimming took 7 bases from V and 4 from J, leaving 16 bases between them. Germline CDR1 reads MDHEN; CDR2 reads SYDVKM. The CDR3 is CASKVQGQVYGYTF. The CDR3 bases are TGTGCCAGCAAGGTACAGGGACAAGTCTATGGCTACACCTTC.

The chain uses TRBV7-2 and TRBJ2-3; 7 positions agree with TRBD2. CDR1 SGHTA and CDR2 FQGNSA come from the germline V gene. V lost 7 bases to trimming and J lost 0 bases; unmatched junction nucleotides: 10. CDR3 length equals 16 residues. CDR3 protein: CASIPEGTTSTDTQYF. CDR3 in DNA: TGTGCCAGCATCCCCGAGGGGACTACAAGCACAGATACGCAGTATTTT.

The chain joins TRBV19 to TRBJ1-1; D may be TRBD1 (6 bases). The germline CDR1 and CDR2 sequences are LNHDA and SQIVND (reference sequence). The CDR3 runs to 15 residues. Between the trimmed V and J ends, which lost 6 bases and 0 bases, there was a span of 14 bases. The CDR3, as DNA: TGTGCCAGTAGAGGGACAAGAGACATGAACACTGAAGCTTTCTTT. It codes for CASRGTRDMNTEAFF.

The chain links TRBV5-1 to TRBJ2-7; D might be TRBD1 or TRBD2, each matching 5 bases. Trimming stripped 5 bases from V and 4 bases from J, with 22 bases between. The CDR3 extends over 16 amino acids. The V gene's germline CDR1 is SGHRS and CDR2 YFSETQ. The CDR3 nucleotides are TGCGCCAGCAGTTATGCCTCCGGGACGGTTTTATACGAGCAGTACTTC. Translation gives CASSYASGTVLYEQYF.

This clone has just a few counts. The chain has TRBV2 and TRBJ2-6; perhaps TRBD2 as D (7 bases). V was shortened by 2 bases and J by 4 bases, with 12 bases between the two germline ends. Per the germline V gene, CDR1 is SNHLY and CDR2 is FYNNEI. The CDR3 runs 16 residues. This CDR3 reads CASSEYGGPGANVLTF. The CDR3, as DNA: TGTGCCAGCAGTGAATACGGGGGGCCAGGGGCCAACGTCCTGACTTTC. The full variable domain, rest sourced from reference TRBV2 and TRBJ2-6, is EPEVTQTPSHQVTQMGQEVILRCVPISNHLYFYWYRQILGQKVEFLVSFYNNEISEKSEIFDDQFSVERPDGSNFTLKIRSTKLEDSAMYFCASSEYGGPGANVLTFGAGSRLTVL.

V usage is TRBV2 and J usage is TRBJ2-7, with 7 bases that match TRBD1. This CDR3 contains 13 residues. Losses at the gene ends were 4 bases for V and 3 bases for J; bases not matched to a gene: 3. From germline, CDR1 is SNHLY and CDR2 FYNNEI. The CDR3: CASSVNRGYEQYF. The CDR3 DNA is TGTGCCAGCAGTGTTAACAGGGGCTACGAGCAGTACTTC.

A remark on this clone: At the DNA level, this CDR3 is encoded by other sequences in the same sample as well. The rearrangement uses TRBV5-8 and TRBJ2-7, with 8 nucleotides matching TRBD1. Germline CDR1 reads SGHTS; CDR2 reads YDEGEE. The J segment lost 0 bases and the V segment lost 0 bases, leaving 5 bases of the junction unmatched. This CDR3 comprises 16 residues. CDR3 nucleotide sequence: TGTGCCAGCAGCTTGGGGCAGGGGGCCTTCTCCTACGAGCAGTACTTC. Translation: CASSLGQGAFSYEQYF.

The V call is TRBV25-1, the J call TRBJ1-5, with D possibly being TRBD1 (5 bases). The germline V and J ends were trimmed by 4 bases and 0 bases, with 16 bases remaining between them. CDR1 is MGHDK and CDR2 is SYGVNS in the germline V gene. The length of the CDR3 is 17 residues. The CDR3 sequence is CASSGTGEAYSNQPQHF. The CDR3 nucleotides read TGTGCCAGCAGTGGTACAGGAGAAGCATATAGCAATCAGCCCCAGCATTTT.

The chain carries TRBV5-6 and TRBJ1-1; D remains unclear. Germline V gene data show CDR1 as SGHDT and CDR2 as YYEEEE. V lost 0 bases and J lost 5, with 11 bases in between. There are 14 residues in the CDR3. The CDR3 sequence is CASSLGAPFTEAFF. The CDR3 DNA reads TGTGCCAGCAGCTTGGGGGCACCATTTACTGAAGCTTTCTTT.

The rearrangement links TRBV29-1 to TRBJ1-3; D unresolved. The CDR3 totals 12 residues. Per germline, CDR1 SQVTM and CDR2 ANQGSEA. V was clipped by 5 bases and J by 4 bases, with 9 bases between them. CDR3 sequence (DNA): TGCAGCGTTATTGGCTTCGGAAACACCATATATTTT. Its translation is CSVIGFGNTIYF. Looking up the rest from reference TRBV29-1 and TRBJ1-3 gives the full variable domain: SAVISQKPSRDICQRGTSLTIQCQVDSQVTMMFWYRQQPGQSLTLIATANQGSEATYESGFVIDKFPISRPNLTFSTLTVSNMSPEDSSIYLCSVIGFGNTIYFGEGSWLTVV.

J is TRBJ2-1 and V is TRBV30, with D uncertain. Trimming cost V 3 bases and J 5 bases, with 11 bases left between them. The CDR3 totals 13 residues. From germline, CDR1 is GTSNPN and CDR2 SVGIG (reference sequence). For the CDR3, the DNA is TGTGCCTGGAGCGACTTCGGACACAATGAGCAGTTCTTC. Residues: CAWSDFGHNEQFF.

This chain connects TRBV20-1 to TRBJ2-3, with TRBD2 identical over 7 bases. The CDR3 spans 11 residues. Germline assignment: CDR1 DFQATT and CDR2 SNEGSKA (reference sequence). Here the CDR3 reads CSTSPTDTQYF. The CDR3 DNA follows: TGCTCGACTAGCCCCACAGATACGCAGTATTTT.

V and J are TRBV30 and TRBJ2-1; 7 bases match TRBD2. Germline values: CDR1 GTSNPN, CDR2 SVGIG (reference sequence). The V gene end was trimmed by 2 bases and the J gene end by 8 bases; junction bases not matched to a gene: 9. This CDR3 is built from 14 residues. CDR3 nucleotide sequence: TGTGCCTGGAGTAGGGGAGGGGCGCGCGATGAGCAGTTCTTC. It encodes CAWSRGGARDEQFF.